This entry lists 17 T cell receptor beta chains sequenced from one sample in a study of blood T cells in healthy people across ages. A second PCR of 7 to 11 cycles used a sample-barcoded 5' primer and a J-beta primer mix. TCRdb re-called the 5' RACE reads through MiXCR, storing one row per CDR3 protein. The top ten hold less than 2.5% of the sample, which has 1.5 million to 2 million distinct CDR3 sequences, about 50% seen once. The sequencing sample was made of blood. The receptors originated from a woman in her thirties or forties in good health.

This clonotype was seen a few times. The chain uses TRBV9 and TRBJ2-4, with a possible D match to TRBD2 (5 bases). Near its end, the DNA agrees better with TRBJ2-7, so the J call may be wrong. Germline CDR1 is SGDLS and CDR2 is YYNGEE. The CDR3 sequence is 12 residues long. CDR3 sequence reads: CANSTRGNEQYF. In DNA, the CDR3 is TGTGCCAATTCAACACGGGGAAACGAGCAGTACTTC.

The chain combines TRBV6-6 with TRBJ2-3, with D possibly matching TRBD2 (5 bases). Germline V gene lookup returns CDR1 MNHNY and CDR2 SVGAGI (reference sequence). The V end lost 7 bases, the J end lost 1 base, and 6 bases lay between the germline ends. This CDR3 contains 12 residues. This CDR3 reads CASKEGTDTQYF. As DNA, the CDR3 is TGTGCCAGCAAGGAGGGCACAGATACGCAGTATTTT.

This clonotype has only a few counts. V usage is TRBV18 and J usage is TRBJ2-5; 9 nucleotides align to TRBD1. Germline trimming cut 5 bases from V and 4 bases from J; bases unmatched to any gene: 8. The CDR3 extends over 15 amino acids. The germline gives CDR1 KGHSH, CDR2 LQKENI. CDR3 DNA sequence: TGTGCCAGCTCATCCCGGACAGGGGCCGGAGAGACCCAGTACTTC. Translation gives CASSSRTGAGETQYF.

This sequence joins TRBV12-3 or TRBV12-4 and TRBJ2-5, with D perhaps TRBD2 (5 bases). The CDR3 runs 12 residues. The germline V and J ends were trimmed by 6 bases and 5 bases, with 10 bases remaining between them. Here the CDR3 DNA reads TGTGCCAGCAGCCGAAGGAGGGAGACCCAGTACTTC. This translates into CASSRRRETQYF.

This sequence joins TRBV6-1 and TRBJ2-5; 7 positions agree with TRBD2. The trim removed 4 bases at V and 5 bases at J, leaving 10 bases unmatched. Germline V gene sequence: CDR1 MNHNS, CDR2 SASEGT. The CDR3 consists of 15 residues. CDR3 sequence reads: CASSGPGGTRETQYF. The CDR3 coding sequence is TGTGCCAGCAGTGGACCCGGGGGGACGCGGGAGACCCAGTACTTC.

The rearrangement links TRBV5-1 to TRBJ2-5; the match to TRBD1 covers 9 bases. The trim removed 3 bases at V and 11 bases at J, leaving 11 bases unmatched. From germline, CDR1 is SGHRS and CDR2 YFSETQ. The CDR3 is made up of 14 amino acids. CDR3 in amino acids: CASSSDRGYREQYF. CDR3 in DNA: TGCGCCAGCAGCTCGGACAGGGGATATAGGGAGCAGTACTTC.

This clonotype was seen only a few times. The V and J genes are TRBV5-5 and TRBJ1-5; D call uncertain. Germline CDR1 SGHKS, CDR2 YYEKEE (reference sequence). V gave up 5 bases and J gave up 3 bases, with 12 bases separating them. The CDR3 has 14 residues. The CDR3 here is CASSLPGSNQPQHF. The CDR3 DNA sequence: TGTGCCAGCAGTTTACCAGGCTCCAATCAGCCCCAGCATTTT.

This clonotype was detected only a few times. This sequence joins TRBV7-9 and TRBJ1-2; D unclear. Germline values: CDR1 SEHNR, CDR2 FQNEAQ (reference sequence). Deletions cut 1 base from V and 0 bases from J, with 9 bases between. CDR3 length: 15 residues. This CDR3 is CASSLERESNYGYTF. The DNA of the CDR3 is TGTGCCAGCAGCTTAGAGAGAGAGTCTAACTATGGCTACACCTTC. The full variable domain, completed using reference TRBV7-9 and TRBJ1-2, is DTGVSQNPRHKITKRGQNVTFRCDPISEHNRLYWYRQTLGQGPEFLTYFQNEAQLEKSRLLSDRFSAERPKGSFSTLEIQRTEQGDSAMYLCASSLERESNYGYTFGSGTRLTVV.

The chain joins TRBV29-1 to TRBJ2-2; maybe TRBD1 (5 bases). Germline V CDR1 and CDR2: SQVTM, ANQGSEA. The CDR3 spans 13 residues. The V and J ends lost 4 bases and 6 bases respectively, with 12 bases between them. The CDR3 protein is CSVGGSPAGELFF. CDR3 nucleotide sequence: TGCAGCGTTGGGGGCTCGCCCGCCGGGGAGCTGTTTTTT.

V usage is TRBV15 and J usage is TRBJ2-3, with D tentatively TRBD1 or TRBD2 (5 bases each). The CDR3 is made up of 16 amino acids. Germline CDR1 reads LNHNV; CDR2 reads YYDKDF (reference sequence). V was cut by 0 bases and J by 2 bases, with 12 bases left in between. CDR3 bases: TGTGCCACCAGCAGAGATCGGGGCACACTCACAGATACGCAGTATTTT. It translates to CATSRDRGTLTDTQYF.

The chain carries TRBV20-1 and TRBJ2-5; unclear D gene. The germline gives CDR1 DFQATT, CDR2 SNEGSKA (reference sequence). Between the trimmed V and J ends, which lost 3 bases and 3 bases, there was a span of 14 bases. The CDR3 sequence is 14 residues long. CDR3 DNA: TGCAGTGCTAGTTATTTAGGCTACGAAGAGACCCAGTACTTC. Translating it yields CSASYLGYEETQYF.

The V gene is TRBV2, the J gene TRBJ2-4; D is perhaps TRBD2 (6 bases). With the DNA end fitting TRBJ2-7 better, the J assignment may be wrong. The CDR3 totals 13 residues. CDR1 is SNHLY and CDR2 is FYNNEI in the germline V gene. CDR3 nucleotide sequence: TGTGCCAGCATGGGGGGTAGGGCCTACGAGCAGTACTTC. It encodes CASMGGRAYEQYF.

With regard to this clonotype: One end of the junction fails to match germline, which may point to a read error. Here the CDR3 reads CAGSVRAGAYEQYF. DNA of the CDR3: TGTGCCGGCAGTGTAAGGGCAGGGGCTTACGAGCAGTACTTC. The chain employs TRBV11-1 and TRBJ2-7; D is possibly TRBD1 (6 bases). The germline V gene has CDR1 SGHAT and CDR2 FQDESV (reference sequence). This CDR3 region has 14 residues.

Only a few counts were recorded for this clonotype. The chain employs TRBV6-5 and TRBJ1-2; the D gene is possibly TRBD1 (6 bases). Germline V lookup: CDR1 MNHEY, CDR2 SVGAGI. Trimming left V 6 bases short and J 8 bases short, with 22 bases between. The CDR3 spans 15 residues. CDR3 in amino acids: CASSTIPGDGGGYTF. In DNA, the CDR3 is TGTGCCAGCAGCACGATTCCAGGGGATGGGGGCGGCTACACCTTC.

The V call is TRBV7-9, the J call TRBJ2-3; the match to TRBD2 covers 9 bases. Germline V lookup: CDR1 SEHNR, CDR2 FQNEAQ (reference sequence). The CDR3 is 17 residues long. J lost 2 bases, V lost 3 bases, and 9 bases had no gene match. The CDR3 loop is CASSLLSSGAYTDTQYF. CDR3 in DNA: TGTGCCAGCAGCTTGTTGTCTAGCGGGGCCTACACAGATACGCAGTATTTT.

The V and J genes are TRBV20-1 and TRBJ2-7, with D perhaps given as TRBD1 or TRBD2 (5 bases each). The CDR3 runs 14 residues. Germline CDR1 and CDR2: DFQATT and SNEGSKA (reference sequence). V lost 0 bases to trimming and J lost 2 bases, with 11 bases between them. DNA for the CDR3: TGCAGTGCTAGAGATCGGGGCAAGACCTACGAGCAGTACTTC. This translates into CSARDRGKTYEQYF.

CDR3 DNA sequence: TGTGCCAGCAGTGAAGCTCTCCTAGCCGCAGAGACCCAGTACTTC. As protein: CASSEALLAAETQYF. The rearrangement uses TRBV2 and TRBJ2-7, with D tentatively TRBD2 (5 bases). The J call may be faulty, since TRBJ2-5 better matches the DNA end. Germline CDR1 is SNHLY and CDR2 is FYNNEI. The CDR3 is made up of 15 amino acids.